One sample yielded the 27 T cell receptor beta chains listed below, sequenced in a study of T cell responses to AZD1222 COVID-19 vaccine. Sequencing was performed with immunoSEQ multiplex PCR; in TCRdb, only in-frame clones are kept and a portion is missing. The data hold around 150,000 clones, with around 92% observed a single time. Sequencing was performed on peripheral blood, taken 28 days after the second AZD1222 dose. The origin of the receptors is an adult who received the AZD1222 COVID-19 vaccine.

About this clone itself: A junction boundary mismatches the germline segment, possibly from a read error. The chain carries TRBV5-1 and TRBJ2-7, with TRBD1 identical over 9 bases. In germline, CDR1 is SGHRS, CDR2 YFSETQ. The CDR3 totals 15 residues. CDR3 sequence reads: CASSLATGTGNDQYF. Written as DNA, the CDR3 is TGCGCCAGCAGCTTGGCCACCGGGACAGGGAACGATCAGTACTTC.

This sequence joins TRBV30 and TRBJ1-2; TRBD1 agrees at 11 bases. V dropped 1 base and J dropped 3; count of bases not matched to a gene: 4. CDR1 GTSNPN and CDR2 SVGIG come from the germline V gene (reference sequence). This CDR3 comprises 15 residues. The CDR3 loop is CAWSDGQGAYYGYTF. The DNA for the CDR3 is TGTGCCTGGAGTGACGGACAGGGGGCATACTATGGCTACACCTTC.

The chain employs TRBV6-5 and TRBJ1-5; possible D gene TRBD1, 6 bases. This CDR3 spans 15 amino acids. The germline gives CDR1 MNHEY, CDR2 SVGAGI. Trimming pared 6 bases from V and 2 bases from J, leaving 14 bases between. The CDR3, as DNA: TGTGCCAGCAGCCCACGACAGGAGGGCAATCAGCCCCAGCATTTT. Its translation: CASSPRQEGNQPQHF.

This chain links TRBV10-3 with TRBJ1-3, with D possibly matching TRBD1 (5 bases). CDR1 and CDR2 (germline): ENHRY, SYGVKD. The CDR3 is made up of 15 amino acids. Trimming left V 10 bases short and J 1 base short, with 17 bases between. In DNA form, the CDR3 reads TGTGCCACCACAGGTTCCGTCGGTTCTGGAAACACCATATATTTT. Residues: CATTGSVGSGNTIYF.

This clone was recorded once. The rearrangement links TRBV6-2 or TRBV6-3 to TRBJ1-4; D is perhaps TRBD1 (5 bases). The ends were cut back, 2 bases at V and 10 bases at J, with 11 bases in the middle. This CDR3 contains 13 residues. The germline CDR1 and CDR2 sequences are MNHEY and SVGEGT. CDR3 residues: CASSYDSPGKLFF. DNA of the CDR3: TGTGCCAGCAGTTACGACAGCCCCGGAAAACTGTTTTTT.

The chain joins TRBV7-3 to TRBJ2-3; weak D call: TRBD2 (6 bases). The CDR3 runs to 14 residues. V dropped 2 bases and J dropped 0 bases, with 6 bases sitting between them. Germline V gene sequence: CDR1 SGHTA, CDR2 FQGTGA. In nucleotides, the CDR3 is TGTGCCAGCAGCTTAGGGACTAGCACAGATACGCAGTATTTT. This encodes CASSLGTSTDTQYF. Together with reference TRBV7-3 and TRBJ2-3, the CDR3 gives the full variable domain: GAGVSQTPSNKVTEKGKYVELRCDPISGHTALYWYRQSLGQGPEFLIYFQGTGAADDSGLPNDRFFAVRPEGSVSTLKIQRTERGDSAVYLCASSLGTSTDTQYFGPGTRLTVL.

V gene TRBV5-6 combines with J gene TRBJ2-5; D perhaps matches TRBD1 (5 bases). The CDR3 consists of 14 residues. V was clipped by 1 base and J by 4 bases, with 11 bases between them. Germline lookup yields CDR1 SGHDT and CDR2 YYEEEE. The CDR3 region is CASSLMTELETQYF. The CDR3 DNA is TGTGCCAGCAGCTTGATGACAGAGCTAGAGACCCAGTACTTC.

The chain employs TRBV6-5 and TRBJ1-5, with 8 bases matching TRBD1. Germline V gene data show CDR1 as MNHEY and CDR2 as SVGAGI. The CDR3 contains 13 residues. Trimming cost V 8 bases and J 4 bases; bases outside gene matches: 4. The CDR3, as DNA: TGTGCCAGCGAACAGGGGGTGAATCAGCCCCAGCATTTT. Residues: CASEQGVNQPQHF.

The V and J genes are TRBV7-2 and TRBJ2-3; 7 nucleotides align to TRBD2. CDR1 is SGHTA, CDR2 FQGNSA, per germline. With 3 bases clipped from V and 3 bases from J, the junction kept 6 bases outside the gene matches. The CDR3 runs to 15 residues. CDR3 DNA sequence: TGTGCCAGCAGCTTTGAGCGGGGTGGGACAGATACGCAGTATTTT. Protein product: CASSFERGGTDTQYF.

This chain connects TRBV27 to TRBJ1-1; possible D gene TRBD1, 5 bases. This CDR3 is 13 amino acids long. Looked up from germline, CDR1 is MNHEY and CDR2 is SMNVEV (reference sequence). With 7 bases removed from V and 4 bases from J, the gap between germline ends came to 13 bases. CDR3 region: CASTSRGSTEAFF. The CDR3 DNA is TGTGCCAGCACTTCCCGGGGGAGCACTGAAGCTTTCTTT.

This chain joins TRBV5-6 and TRBJ2-1; 15 bases are a match to TRBD2. CDR3 length: 17 residues. V lost 4 bases to trimming and J lost 8 bases; unmatched junction nucleotides: 10. Germline V gives CDR1 SGHDT, CDR2 YYEEEE. CDR3 sequence reads: CASSPRTSGGGWDEQFF. DNA for the CDR3: TGTGCCAGCAGCCCGCGGACTAGCGGGGGGGGCTGGGATGAGCAGTTCTTC.

V and J are TRBV6-6 and TRBJ2-2; no clear D gene. Germline V CDR1 and CDR2: MNHNY, SVGAGI (reference sequence). V was trimmed by 2 bases and J by 4 bases, leaving 5 bases between them. The CDR3 is 13 amino acids. CDR3 loop: CASSYTTTGELFF. In DNA, the CDR3 is TGTGCCAGCAGTTACACGACCACCGGGGAGCTGTTTTTT.

The gene calls are TRBV30 and TRBJ1-5, with D unclear. The length of the CDR3 is 12 residues. Trimming left V 3 bases short and J 0 bases short, with 3 bases between. Germline V gene sequence: CDR1 GTSNPN, CDR2 SVGIG (reference sequence). The CDR3 DNA reads as TGTGCCTGGAGAAATAGCAATCAGCCCCAGCATTTT. Amino acid sequence: CAWRNSNQPQHF.

The chain is built from TRBV21-1 and TRBJ2-7; whether TRBD2, the table's D call, matches the DNA was not checked. TRBV21-1 is a listed pseudogene. This CDR3 contains 14 residues. CDR3 in amino acids: CASSVRRDPYEQYF. DNA of the CDR3: TGTGCCAGCAGCGTCCGGAGGGACCCCTACGAGCAGTACTTC.

V gene TRBV4-2 combines with J gene TRBJ1-5; TRBD1 matches at 8 bases. Trimming at V came to 1 base and at J to 4 bases, leaving 0 bases not matched to a gene. From germline, CDR1 is LGHNA and CDR2 YNFKEQ. The CDR3 covers 14 residues. This CDR3 is CASSQGTGNQPQHF. CDR3 coding DNA: TGTGCCAGCAGCCAAGGGACAGGGAATCAGCCCCAGCATTTT.

The V call is TRBV7-2, the J call TRBJ1-1, with D unresolved. Germline V CDR1 and CDR2: SGHTA, FQGNSA. Trimming cost V 5 bases and J 9 bases, with 10 bases left between them. The CDR3 loop spans 11 amino acids. CDR3: CASSAQVQAFF. The CDR3, as DNA: TGTGCCAGCAGCGCCCAGGTGCAAGCTTTCTTT. Together with reference TRBV7-2 and TRBJ1-1, the CDR3 gives the full variable domain: GAGVSQSPSNKVTEKGKDVELRCDPISGHTALYWYRQSLGQGLEFLIYFQGNSAPDKSGLPSDRFSAERTGGSVSTLTIQRTQQEDSAVYLCASSAQVQAFFGQGTRLTVV.

As concerns this clone: Other DNA sequences in this sample translate to the same CDR3. The V call is TRBV7-8, the J call TRBJ1-5; D is perhaps TRBD1 (6 bases). Germline assignment: CDR1 SGHVS and CDR2 FQNEAQ. The V gene lost 2 bases and the J gene lost 1 base, with 9 bases spanning the gap. The CDR3 is 15 amino acids. The CDR3 DNA reads TGTGCCAGCAGCTTAACGGACAGCAGCAATCAGCCCCAGCATTTT. Translating gives CASSLTDSSNQPQHF. Supplemented by reference TRBV7-8 and TRBJ1-5, the full variable domain reads GAGVSQSPRYKVAKRGQDVALRCDPISGHVSLFWYQQALGQGPEFLTYFQNEAQLDKSGLPSDRFFAERPEGSVSTLKIQRTQQEDSAVYLCASSLTDSSNQPQHFGDGTRLSIL.

The chain carries TRBV24-1 and TRBJ1-2; D remains ambiguous. Germline assignment: CDR1 KGHDR and CDR2 SFDVKD. This CDR3 contains 14 residues. V was cut by 4 bases and J by 2 bases, with 10 bases left in between. DNA of the CDR3: TGTGCCACCAGTGACCCAGGAGCGAACTATGGCTACACCTTC. This sequence encodes CATSDPGANYGYTF.

This rearrangement joins TRBV6-5 to TRBJ1-5, with unresolved D. Germline V CDR1 and CDR2: MNHEY, SVGAGI. With 0 bases removed from V and 5 bases from J, the gap between germline ends came to 5 bases. This CDR3 comprises 13 residues. As DNA, the CDR3 is TGTGCCAGCAGTTACTCTTGGGATCAGCCCCAGCATTTT. Amino acids: CASSYSWDQPQHF.

The chain recombines TRBV27 with TRBJ1-2; TRBD1 aligns across 8 bases. CDR1 and CDR2 (germline): MNHEY, SMNVEV (reference sequence). This CDR3 is built from 13 residues. The V segment lost 4 bases and the J segment 7 bases; nucleotides outside the gene matches: 5. In DNA form, the CDR3 reads TGTGCCAGCAGTTATACAGGGGGATTTGGCTACACCTTC. As protein: CASSYTGGFGYTF.

The J gene is TRBJ1-1, the V gene TRBV5-1; D might be TRBD1 (6 bases). The CDR3 consists of 15 residues. Germline V lookup: CDR1 SGHRS, CDR2 YFSETQ. Trimming took off 0 bases at V and 5 bases at J, with 14 bases between the two ends. CDR3 sequence (DNA): TGCGCCAGCAGCTTGGATCCGGGGGCAGAAACTGAAGCTTTCTTT. It codes for CASSLDPGAETEAFF. Looking up the rest from reference TRBV5-1 and TRBJ1-1 gives the full variable domain: KAGVTQTPRYLIKTRGQQVTLSCSPISGHRSVSWYQQTPGQGLQFLFEYFSETQRNKGNFPGRFSGRQFSNSRSEMNVSTLELGDSALYLCASSLDPGAETEAFFGQGTRLTVV.

The CDR3 nucleotides read TGTGCCAGCAGTTTAGGACTAGCGGGAGTCGGGGAGCTGTTTTTT. This gives the protein CASSLGLAGVGELFF. This chain connects TRBV28 to TRBJ2-2, with 13 bases fitting TRBD2. The CDR3 length is 15 residues. Germline trimming cut 2 bases from V and 7 bases from J; bases unmatched to any gene: 1. The germline gives CDR1 MDHEN, CDR2 SYDVKM.

J is TRBJ2-5 and V is TRBV7-2; the D gene could be TRBD1 or TRBD2 (5 bases each). This CDR3 contains 15 residues. The ends were cut back, 1 base at V and 3 bases at J, with 12 bases in the middle. Germline V gene lookup returns CDR1 SGHTA and CDR2 FQGNSA. CDR3 DNA: TGTGCCAGCAGCTTAGGTGGGACGGCGAAAGAGACCCAGTACTTC. It is translated as CASSLGGTAKETQYF.

This chain joins TRBV19 and TRBJ1-5; perhaps TRBD1 as D (5 bases). There are 14 residues in the CDR3. Germline V lookup: CDR1 LNHDA, CDR2 SQIVND (reference sequence). V was cut by 3 bases and J by 6 bases, with 12 bases left in between. As DNA, the CDR3 is TGTGCCAGTAGTATGGGAGGGACGTCTCAGCCCCAGCATTTT. Encoded protein: CASSMGGTSQPQHF.

The chain combines TRBV28 with TRBJ2-5; 13 bases align to TRBD2. V gave up 10 bases and J gave up 4 bases; unmatched junction bases: 21. Germline-derived CDR1 and CDR2 are MDHEN and SYDVKM. There are 19 residues in the CDR3. The CDR3 sequence is CAISPFETSGRTIRETQYF. The CDR3 DNA sequence: TGTGCCATCTCCCCCTTTGAGACTAGCGGGAGGACTATCCGAGAGACCCAGTACTTC.

This chain uses TRBV19 with TRBJ2-7; maybe TRBD2 (6 bases). Germline loops: CDR1 LNHDA, CDR2 SQIVND (reference sequence). The V end was cut by 1 base, the J end by 2 bases, with 15 bases between. This CDR3 has 16 amino acids. CDR3 residues: CASSIGGLLTTYEQYF. The CDR3 nucleotides read TGTGCCAGTAGTATAGGGGGACTCCTTACTACCTACGAGCAGTACTTC. The full variable domain, with the rest looked up from reference TRBV19 and TRBJ2-7, is DGGITQSPKYLFRKEGQNVTLSCEQNLNHDAMYWYRQDPGQGLRLIYYSQIVNDFQKGDIAEGYSVSREKKESFPLTVTSAQKNPTAFYLCASSIGGLLTTYEQYFGPGTRLTVT.

This rearrangement joins TRBV7-2 to TRBJ2-7; the match to TRBD1 covers 8 bases. The CDR3 is 15 residues long. The V gene end was trimmed by 3 bases and the J gene end by 7 bases; junction bases not matched to a gene: 11. The V gene's germline CDR1 is SGHTA and CDR2 FQGNSA. The CDR3, as DNA: TGTGCCAGCAGCTTGGGCCGACAGGGGCCGGGGGAGCAGTACTTC. Its translation is CASSLGRQGPGEQYF.